This is a list of T cell receptor beta chains from one sample in a study of T cell responses to AZD1222 COVID-19 vaccine. TCRdb keeps only in-frame clones here, not all; method: immunoSEQ multiplex PCR. The sample lists approximately 160,000 clones; around 94% were seen once. The sample was peripheral blood, taken on day 0 of AZD1222 vaccination. These receptors were obtained from an adult in good health. Both conserved end residues are part of each CDR3. Fields, in order: V gene, D gene, J gene, clone size, CDR3 DNA, CDR3 protein. D genes are given only for firm matches. Clone sizes are given selectively: once, few, many, or a class where the clone is expanded.

v_call: TRBV20-1
d_call: NA
j_call: TRBJ1-1
clone_size: once
cdr3_nt: TGCAGTGCTAGTCCCAATATCGGGGGCCCTGAAGCTTTCTTT
cdr3_aa: CSASPNIGGPEAFF

v_call: TRBV4-1
d_call: NA
j_call: TRBJ1-3
clone_size: NA
cdr3_nt: TGCGCCAGCAGCCAAGATGGGCGGGCTGGAAACACCATATATTTT
cdr3_aa: CASSQDGRAGNTIYF

v_call: TRBV18
d_call: NA
j_call: TRBJ1-6
clone_size: NA
cdr3_nt: TGTGCCAGCTCTATGGGGGATTGGAATAATTCACCCCTCCACTTT
cdr3_aa: CASSMGDWNNSPLHF

v_call: TRBV11-2
d_call: TRBD1
j_call: TRBJ2-2
clone_size: NA
cdr3_nt: TGTGCCAGCAGCCGCCAAACAGGGGGCGCGCACACCGGGGAGCTGTTTTTT
cdr3_aa: CASSRQTGGAHTGELFF

v_call: TRBV19
d_call: NA
j_call: TRBJ1-3
clone_size: NA
cdr3_nt: TGTGCCAGCATAGACCGTCGAGTACCCGGAAACACCATATATTTT
cdr3_aa: CASIDRRVPGNTIYF

v_call: TRBV5-6
d_call: NA
j_call: TRBJ1-2
clone_size: NA
cdr3_nt: TGTGCCAGCAGCTTGGACCGGCTTGGCTACACCTTC
cdr3_aa: CASSLDRLGYTF

v_call: TRBV2
d_call: NA
j_call: TRBJ1-5
clone_size: once
cdr3_nt: TGTGCCAGCAGTGATTTAGGACATAGCAATCAGCCCCAGCATTTT
cdr3_aa: CASSDLGHSNQPQHF

v_call: TRBV5-4
d_call: NA
j_call: TRBJ2-3
clone_size: NA
cdr3_nt: TGTGCCAGCAGAACAGGTAGTTATAGCACAGATACGCAGTATTTT
cdr3_aa: CASRTGSYSTDTQYF

v_call: TRBV9
d_call: NA
j_call: TRBJ1-2
clone_size: NA
cdr3_nt: TGTGCCAGCAGCGTAGCTGTTAACTATGGCTACACCTTC
cdr3_aa: CASSVAVNYGYTF

v_call: TRBV7-9
d_call: NA
j_call: TRBJ1-4
clone_size: NA
cdr3_nt: TGTGCCAGCAGCTCTTGGACCGGGGACGAAAAACTGTTTTTT
cdr3_aa: CASSSWTGDEKLFF

v_call: TRBV7-2
d_call: NA
j_call: TRBJ1-5
clone_size: once
cdr3_nt: TGTGCCAGCAGCTTATTTTTAGATCAGCCCCAGCATTTT
cdr3_aa: CASSLFLDQPQHF

v_call: TRBV6-2/TRBV6-3
d_call: TRBD1
j_call: TRBJ2-3
clone_size: NA
cdr3_nt: TGTGCCAGCAGTTACGGGACAGAAGACACAGATACGCAGTATTTT
cdr3_aa: CASSYGTEDTDTQYF

v_call: TRBV7-9
d_call: NA
j_call: TRBJ2-7
clone_size: NA
cdr3_nt: TGTGCCAGCAGCCTTACGGACTACGAGCAGTACTTC
cdr3_aa: CASSLTDYEQYF

v_call: TRBV2
d_call: TRBD1
j_call: TRBJ1-2
clone_size: NA
cdr3_nt: TGTGCCAGCATTTCCCCCGGGACAGAGTTCTATGGCTACACCTTC
cdr3_aa: CASISPGTEFYGYTF

v_call: TRBV19
d_call: NA
j_call: TRBJ1-5
clone_size: NA
cdr3_nt: TGTGCCAGTAGTCCGGGACATAGCAATCAGCCCCAGCATTTT
cdr3_aa: CASSPGHSNQPQHF

v_call: TRBV2
d_call: NA
j_call: TRBJ1-4
clone_size: NA
cdr3_nt: TGTGCCAGCAAAAGGGAATCAACTAATGAAAAACTGTTTTTT
cdr3_aa: CASKRESTNEKLFF

v_call: TRBV19
d_call: NA
j_call: TRBJ1-3
clone_size: NA
cdr3_nt: TGTGCCAGTAGGGGCCTTGTACGGGGCGTATTTATGGGGACCATATATTTT
cdr3_aa: CASRGLVRGVFMGTIYF

v_call: TRBV28
d_call: NA
j_call: TRBJ1-1
clone_size: NA
cdr3_nt: TGTGCCAGCAGTTTGAGTCTTGGGACTGAAGCTTTCTTT
cdr3_aa: CASSLSLGTEAFF

v_call: TRBV16
d_call: NA
j_call: TRBJ1-1
clone_size: NA
cdr3_nt: TGTGCCAGCAGCCAATTACAGGACCAATTAGCAAGAGCTTTCTTT
cdr3_aa: CASSQLQDQLARAFF

v_call: TRBV12-3/TRBV12-4
d_call: TRBD1
j_call: TRBJ2-1
clone_size: NA
cdr3_nt: TGTGCCAGCAGCACAGGGGGCAGGGAGCAGTTCTTC
cdr3_aa: CASSTGGREQFF

v_call: TRBV7-2
d_call: TRBD1
j_call: TRBJ2-4
clone_size: NA
cdr3_nt: TGTGCCAGCAGCTTAGTGGGGACAGGCTCCCCTTCAACCAAAAACATTCAGTACTTC
cdr3_aa: CASSLVGTGSPSTKNIQYF

v_call: TRBV9
d_call: NA
j_call: TRBJ1-5
clone_size: NA
cdr3_nt: TGTGCCAGCAGTCGGGGGAATCAGCCCCAGCATTTT
cdr3_aa: CASSRGNQPQHF

v_call: TRBV25-1
d_call: NA
j_call: TRBJ1-6
clone_size: NA
cdr3_nt: TGTGCCAGCTCCTGGGACACCTATAATTCACCCCTCCACTTT
cdr3_aa: CASSWDTYNSPLHF

v_call: TRBV5-1
d_call: NA
j_call: TRBJ1-2
clone_size: NA
cdr3_nt: TGCGCCAGCAGCCTCGGACAGTCGGTCGACTATGGCTACACCTTC
cdr3_aa: CASSLGQSVDYGYTF

v_call: TRBV11-2
d_call: NA
j_call: TRBJ1-4
clone_size: NA
cdr3_nt: TGTGCCAGCAGCCGTTCCCAAGTAAAACTGTTTTTT
cdr3_aa: CASSRSQVKLFF

v_call: TRBV5-1
d_call: NA
j_call: TRBJ2-3
clone_size: NA
cdr3_nt: TGCGCCAGCAGCCCAGACAGGAGCACAGATACGCAGTATTTT
cdr3_aa: CASSPDRSTDTQYF

v_call: TRBV6-1
d_call: NA
j_call: TRBJ1-2
clone_size: NA
cdr3_nt: TGTGCCAGCAGTGAAGCCCTCTCAGGGCTCCGAGCTAACTATGGCTACACCTTC
cdr3_aa: CASSEALSGLRANYGYTF

v_call: TRBV7-9
d_call: NA
j_call: TRBJ2-5
clone_size: once
cdr3_nt: TGTGCCAGCGATAAGGCAATAGGTAACCAAGAGACCCAGTACTTC
cdr3_aa: CASDKAIGNQETQYF

v_call: TRBV5-1
d_call: NA
j_call: TRBJ1-1
clone_size: NA
cdr3_nt: TGCGCCAGCAGAGAGGGATACACTGAAGCTTTCTTT
cdr3_aa: CASREGYTEAFF

v_call: TRBV19
d_call: TRBD2
j_call: TRBJ2-4
clone_size: NA
cdr3_nt: TGTGCCAGTAGTAGAACCCTAGCGGGGGCAGGCAAAAACATTCAGTACTTC
cdr3_aa: CASSRTLAGAGKNIQYF

v_call: TRBV30
d_call: NA
j_call: TRBJ1-2
clone_size: NA
cdr3_nt: TGTGCCTGGAGTGTACAAGGGGCCAGTGGCTACACCTTC
cdr3_aa: CAWSVQGASGYTF

v_call: TRBV6-1
d_call: TRBD1
j_call: TRBJ1-2
clone_size: NA
cdr3_nt: TGTGCCAGCAGTGAAGGGACAGGGAACGGCTACACCTTC
cdr3_aa: CASSEGTGNGYTF

v_call: TRBV6-1
d_call: NA
j_call: TRBJ2-3
clone_size: NA
cdr3_nt: TGTGCCAGCAGTGAAGCGACAGCGGGCAAGGATACGCAGTATTTT
cdr3_aa: CASSEATAGKDTQYF

v_call: TRBV14
d_call: TRBD1
j_call: TRBJ2-6
clone_size: NA
cdr3_nt: TGTGCCAGCGGGGACAGGCCGAGCTCTGGGGCCAACGTCCTGACTTTC
cdr3_aa: CASGDRPSSGANVLTF

v_call: TRBV4-2
d_call: NA
j_call: TRBJ1-1
clone_size: NA
cdr3_nt: TGTGCCAGCAGCCAAGATAGTAGTACGTCCCTAGGTACTTTCTTT
cdr3_aa: CASSQDSSTSLGTFF

v_call: TRBV18
d_call: NA
j_call: TRBJ1-3
clone_size: NA
cdr3_nt: TGTGCCAGCTCACCGAGATCAACAGGGAATTATGGAAACACCATATATTTT
cdr3_aa: CASSPRSTGNYGNTIYF

v_call: TRBV3-1/TRBV3-2
d_call: NA
j_call: TRBJ1-5
clone_size: NA
cdr3_nt: TGTGCCAGCAGCCAAGGTGGGCGGTATGATCAGCCCCAGCATTTT
cdr3_aa: CASSQGGRYDQPQHF

v_call: TRBV2
d_call: TRBD1
j_call: TRBJ2-5
clone_size: NA
cdr3_nt: TGTGCCAGCAGTCGGGGACAGGGGGCTTGGGAGACCCAGTACTTC
cdr3_aa: CASSRGQGAWETQYF

v_call: TRBV10-1
d_call: NA
j_call: TRBJ1-6
clone_size: NA
cdr3_nt: TGCGCCAGCAGGTGGACGCTCCAGAATTCACCCCTCCACTTT
cdr3_aa: CASRWTLQNSPLHF

v_call: TRBV7-2
d_call: NA
j_call: TRBJ2-1
clone_size: NA
cdr3_nt: TGTGCCAGCAGGGACGGACGGAGCTCCTACAATGAGCAGTTCTTC
cdr3_aa: CASRDGRSSYNEQFF

v_call: TRBV5-1
d_call: NA
j_call: TRBJ1-4
clone_size: once
cdr3_nt: TGCGCCAGCAGCTTGGCCGGGCGTGGGGGCGAAAAACTGTTTTTT
cdr3_aa: CASSLAGRGGEKLFF

v_call: TRBV4-1
d_call: NA
j_call: TRBJ1-2
clone_size: NA
cdr3_nt: TGCGCCAGCAGCCAACAGACAGGACCCCCTTCCTATGGCTACACCTTC
cdr3_aa: CASSQQTGPPSYGYTF

v_call: TRBV19
d_call: NA
j_call: TRBJ1-2
clone_size: NA
cdr3_nt: TGTGCCAGTACCCCCCGTATCGGGTCGCTCTATGGCTACACCTTC
cdr3_aa: CASTPRIGSLYGYTF

v_call: TRBV15
d_call: NA
j_call: TRBJ1-5
clone_size: NA
cdr3_nt: TGTGCCACCAGCAGAGTCTATCCCCGCAGCAATCAGCCCCAGCATTTT
cdr3_aa: CATSRVYPRSNQPQHF

v_call: TRBV7-9
d_call: NA
j_call: TRBJ1-1
clone_size: NA
cdr3_nt: TGTGCCAGCAGCTTTGAACGGAACACTGAAGCTTTCTTT
cdr3_aa: CASSFERNTEAFF

v_call: TRBV30
d_call: NA
j_call: TRBJ2-3
clone_size: once
cdr3_nt: TGTGCCTGGAGTGTACGCGATACTTATACGCAGTATTTT
cdr3_aa: CAWSVRDTYTQYF

v_call: TRBV11-3
d_call: NA
j_call: TRBJ1-2
clone_size: once
cdr3_nt: TGTGCCAGCAGCTCCCCCTCCGAGACCTACTATGGCTACACCTTC
cdr3_aa: CASSSPSETYYGYTF

v_call: TRBV5-1
d_call: TRBD2
j_call: TRBJ2-2
clone_size: NA
cdr3_nt: TGCGCCAGCAGCTGGGGCGTGCGGGGGGGCTCCACCGGGGAGCTGTTTTTT
cdr3_aa: CASSWGVRGGSTGELFF

v_call: TRBV11-1
d_call: NA
j_call: TRBJ1-3
clone_size: NA
cdr3_nt: TGTGCCAGCAGCTTAAGGTGGGGCCACTCTGGAAACACCATATATTTT
cdr3_aa: CASSLRWGHSGNTIYF

v_call: TRBV4-1
d_call: NA
j_call: TRBJ1-2
clone_size: NA
cdr3_nt: TGCGCCAGCAGCCAGGGCTGGTTGGGACGGAACTATGGCTACACCTTC
cdr3_aa: CASSQGWLGRNYGYTF

v_call: TRBV28
d_call: NA
j_call: TRBJ2-5
clone_size: NA
cdr3_nt: TGTGCCAGCAGGATTGGGGTGGAGGTAGAGACCCAGTACTTC
cdr3_aa: CASRIGVEVETQYF

v_call: TRBV18
d_call: NA
j_call: TRBJ1-2
clone_size: NA
cdr3_nt: TGTGCCAGCTCACCGACAGCTAATGAATATGGCTACACCTTC
cdr3_aa: CASSPTANEYGYTF

v_call: TRBV5-6
d_call: NA
j_call: TRBJ1-6
clone_size: NA
cdr3_nt: TGTGCCAGCAGCTTGGCCGACAGGCTGAATTCACCCCTCCACTTT
cdr3_aa: CASSLADRLNSPLHF

v_call: TRBV3-1/TRBV3-2
d_call: NA
j_call: TRBJ2-5
clone_size: NA
cdr3_nt: TGTGCCAGCAGCCTAGAAGGGCGGGAAGAGACCCAGTACTTC
cdr3_aa: CASSLEGREETQYF

v_call: TRBV14
d_call: NA
j_call: TRBJ1-6
clone_size: NA
cdr3_nt: TGTGCCAGCAGCCAAGATGCCCCCGGACAAGGACCCCTCCACTTT
cdr3_aa: CASSQDAPGQGPLHF

v_call: TRBV12-3/TRBV12-4
d_call: NA
j_call: TRBJ2-1
clone_size: NA
cdr3_nt: TGTGCCAGCCGCCGAGTGGATGAGCAGTTCTTC
cdr3_aa: CASRRVDEQFF

v_call: TRBV30
d_call: NA
j_call: TRBJ2-6
clone_size: NA
cdr3_nt: TGTGCCGCCGACAGTTCTGGGGCCAACGTCCTGACTTTC
cdr3_aa: CAADSSGANVLTF

v_call: TRBV5-1
d_call: TRBD1
j_call: TRBJ1-1
clone_size: NA
cdr3_nt: TGCGCCAGCAGCCTTACAGGGGACTTCAGGAGCACTGAAGCTTTCTTT
cdr3_aa: CASSLTGDFRSTEAFF

v_call: TRBV6-5
d_call: NA
j_call: TRBJ1-2
clone_size: NA
cdr3_nt: TGTGCCAGCAGTCCCGAGGGGTGGGAGAACTATGGCTACACCTTC
cdr3_aa: CASSPEGWENYGYTF

v_call: TRBV27
d_call: NA
j_call: TRBJ1-5
clone_size: few
cdr3_nt: TGTGCCAGCCCATCCGACAGGAACTATAGCAATCAGCCCCAGCATTTT
cdr3_aa: CASPSDRNYSNQPQHF